The following is a TCR beta chain sequence with its context. This CDR3 region has 16 residues. Germline lookup yields CDR1 SGDLS and CDR2 YYNGEE. Trimming took 4 bases from V and 3 from J, leaving 19 bases between them. This entry is derived from a study of cytotoxic CD8 clonotypes in ibrutinib-treated CLL. The data were produced by immunoSEQ multiplex PCR, yet TCRdb's version contains in-frame clones alone and is incomplete. This table has 300,000 to 400,000 clones, 67% appearing once. Source: PBMCs, taken after 36 months of ibrutinib treatment. The V call is TRBV9, the J call TRBJ1-2; the D gene is possibly TRBD1 (5 bases). This receptor was taken from a human donor with chronic lymphocytic leukemia. The CDR3 bases are TGTGCCAGCAGCCCCCGGGGCCTCTCCCCCTACTATGGCTACACCTTC. It specifies CASSPRGLSPYYGYTF. Using reference TRBV9 and TRBJ1-2 for the parts outside the CDR3, the full variable domain is DSGVTQTPKHLITATGQRVTLRCSPRSGDLSVYWYQQSLDQGLQFLIQYYNGEERAKGNILERFSAQQFPDLHSELNLSSLELGDSALYFCASSPRGLSPYYGYTFGSGTRLTVV.